The 30 T cell receptor beta chains in this list originate from one sample, sequenced in a study of response to subunit inactivated influenza vaccine. TCRdb ran MiXCR on the RT-PCR reads and lists one entry per CDR3 protein. The repertoire includes around 530,000 distinct CDR3 sequences, about 10% of them detected once, and about 9.4% sits in the top ten. The specimen comprised PBMCs from blood, sampled on the day of vaccination. These receptor sequences come from a man between 45 and 60 years old who received an inactivated influenza vaccine.

This clonotype was seen a handful of times. The V and J genes are TRBV7-9 and TRBJ2-7; tentatively, D is TRBD1 (6 bases). V was cut by 0 bases and J by 2 bases, with 11 bases left in between. The germline V gene has CDR1 SEHNR and CDR2 FQNEAQ (reference sequence). The CDR3 has 15 amino acids. The CDR3 region has the DNA TGTGCCAGCAGCTTAGCGGGGGCGCCGGCCTACGAGCAGTACTTC. Translated, it gives CASSLAGAPAYEQYF. Variable domain in full (rest from reference TRBV7-9 and TRBJ2-7): DTGVSQNPRHKITKRGQNVTFRCDPISEHNRLYWYRQTLGQGPEFLTYFQNEAQLEKSRLLSDRFSAERPKGSFSTLEIQRTEQGDSAMYLCASSLAGAPAYEQYFGPGTRLTVT.

This clonotype was observed at least ten times. The V call is TRBV7-9, the J call TRBJ1-4; no definite D call. The ends were cut back, 5 bases at V and 0 bases at J, with 7 bases in the middle. Looked up from germline, CDR1 is SEHNR and CDR2 is FQNEAQ (reference sequence). The CDR3 covers 14 residues. CDR3 sequence reads: CASSPTSTNEKLFF. The CDR3 DNA reads as TGTGCCAGCAGCCCTACATCAACTAATGAAAAACTGTTTTTT.

The chain joins TRBV6-5 to TRBJ2-1; 15 bases map to TRBD2. Germline V lookup: CDR1 MNHEY, CDR2 SVGAGI. CDR3 length: 18 amino acids. Losses at the gene ends were 4 bases for V and 0 bases for J; bases not matched to a gene: 4. As DNA, the CDR3 is TGTGCCAGCAGTTCCGGACTAGCGGGGGGGAGCTCCTACAATGAGCAGTTCTTC. This codes for CASSSGLAGGSSYNEQFF.

A few counts support this clonotype. The CDR3 DNA follows: TGCGCCAGCAGCCACATTCCGACAGGTACCTCGCGGAATGAGCAGTTCTTC. Translating it yields CASSHIPTGTSRNEQFF. The chain couples TRBV4-3 to TRBJ2-1; tentatively, D is TRBD1 (6 bases). Germline V CDR1 and CDR2: LGHNA, YSLEER. The V end was cut by 3 bases, the J end by 7 bases, with 22 bases between. CDR3 size: 17 residues.

This clonotype was picked up a small number of times. The V gene is TRBV10-3, the J gene TRBJ1-4; maybe TRBD1 (6 bases). Trimming stripped 1 base from V and 7 bases from J, with 16 bases between. CDR1 and CDR2 (germline): ENHRY, SYGVKD. The CDR3 runs 16 residues. In nucleotides, the CDR3 is TGTGCCATCAGTGAGTTAAACTACAGGGAGGGTGAAAAACTGTTTTTT. Translating gives CAISELNYREGEKLFF.

The chain carries TRBV20-1 and TRBJ2-7, with a weak D call TRBD2 (6 bases). The germline V gene encodes CDR1 DFQATT and CDR2 SNEGSKA (reference sequence). The CDR3 consists of 12 residues. V was pared by 3 bases and J by 4 bases, with 10 bases between. CDR3 amino acids: CSASWRVYEQYF. The CDR3 DNA is TGCAGTGCTAGTTGGAGGGTTTACGAGCAGTACTTC.

The rearrangement links TRBV12-3 or TRBV12-4 to TRBJ2-2; D gene uncertain. The CDR3 sequence is 14 residues long. The V and J ends lost 3 bases and 3 bases respectively, with 8 bases between them. As DNA, the CDR3 is TGTGCCAGCAGTTTTCGGCGCGACACCGGGGAGCTGTTTTTT. This codes for CASSFRRDTGELFF.

This clonotype was recorded a few times. The CDR3 reads CASSHRDRNNPQETQYF. The CDR3 DNA reads as TGTGCCAGCAGCCACCGGGACAGAAACAACCCACAAGAGACCCAGTACTTC. The chain combines TRBV5-5 with TRBJ2-5; 7 nucleotides match TRBD1. V was pared by 4 bases and J by 2 bases, with 14 bases of the junction left unmatched. Germline values: CDR1 SGHKS, CDR2 YYEKEE (reference sequence). This CDR3 comprises 17 residues. Full variable domain (remainder filled in from reference TRBV5-5 and TRBJ2-5): DAGVTQSPTHLIKTRGQQVTLRCSPISGHKSVSWYQQVLGQGPQFIFQYYEKEERGRGNFPDRFSARQFPNYSSELNVNALLLGDSALYLCASSHRDRNNPQETQYFGPGTRLLVL.

This clonotype was seen a handful of times. The V call is TRBV5-1, the J call TRBJ2-2; D call uncertain. Trimming cost V 4 bases and J 2 bases, with 12 bases left between them. CDR3 size: 15 residues. Looked up from germline, CDR1 is SGHRS and CDR2 is YFSETQ. CDR3 sequence reads: CASSVADLNTGELFF. The DNA of the CDR3 is TGCGCCAGCAGCGTCGCAGACCTCAACACCGGGGAGCTGTTTTTT. Supplemented by reference TRBV5-1 and TRBJ2-2, the full variable domain reads KAGVTQTPRYLIKTRGQQVTLSCSPISGHRSVSWYQQTPGQGLQFLFEYFSETQRNKGNFPGRFSGRQFSNSRSEMNVSTLELGDSALYLCASSVADLNTGELFFGEGSRLTVL.

This clonotype was seen at least ten times. V and J are TRBV5-1 and TRBJ2-2; D gene ambiguous. Germline V gene sequence: CDR1 SGHRS, CDR2 YFSETQ. Between the trimmed V and J ends, which lost 0 bases and 5 bases, there was a span of 11 bases. CDR3 length: 15 residues. The CDR3 nucleotides are TGCGCCAGCAGCTTGGTTGCTAGAAATACCGGGGAGCTGTTTTTT. Amino acid sequence: CASSLVARNTGELFF. The full variable domain, completed using reference TRBV5-1 and TRBJ2-2, is KAGVTQTPRYLIKTRGQQVTLSCSPISGHRSVSWYQQTPGQGLQFLFEYFSETQRNKGNFPGRFSGRQFSNSRSEMNVSTLELGDSALYLCASSLVARNTGELFFGEGSRLTVL.

The rearrangement joins TRBV12-3 or TRBV12-4 to TRBJ1-1, with D perhaps matching TRBD1 (5 bases). CDR3 length: 15 residues. V lost 2 bases and J 7 bases, leaving 17 bases between the germline ends. CDR3 region: CASSLFGAGKDEAFF. The CDR3, as DNA: TGTGCCAGCAGTTTATTCGGGGCAGGTAAAGATGAAGCTTTCTTT.

The chain combines TRBV28 with TRBJ2-1; 7 bases align to TRBD2. CDR1 MDHEN and CDR2 SYDVKM come from the germline V gene. J was trimmed by 8 bases and V by 8 bases; bases with no gene match: 9. The CDR3 is 13 residues long. The CDR3 reads CASERDLNDEQFF. The CDR3 region has the DNA TGTGCCAGCGAGCGGGATTTAAATGATGAGCAGTTCTTC.

This clonotype showed up just once. The chain employs TRBV5-1 and TRBJ2-7, with 8 positions matching TRBD1. After removal of 2 bases from V and 2 bases from J, the junction contained 6 bases not matched to a gene. The V gene's germline CDR1 is SGHRS and CDR2 YFSETQ. The length of the CDR3 is 15 residues. The CDR3 sequence: CASSFGTGNTYEQYF. The CDR3 DNA is TGCGCCAGCAGCTTCGGGACAGGTAATACCTACGAGCAGTACTTC.

Details on this clonotype: This likely comes from a read error, as the CDR3 has no conserved phenylalanine or tryptophan at its end. V and J are TRBV5-5 and TRBJ2-1; 10 nucleotides align to TRBD2. From germline, CDR1 is SGHKS and CDR2 YYEKEE (reference sequence). The junction had 4 bases not matched to a gene; V was cut back by 4 bases and J by 0 bases. The CDR3 totals 16 residues. The chain's CDR3 is CASSISSGGSYNEQFL. The CDR3 coding sequence is TGTGCCAGCAGCATCTCTAGCGGGGGCTCCTACAATGAGCAGTTCTTA.

This clonotype was seen only once. The chain combines TRBV12-3 or TRBV12-4 with TRBJ2-7; 11 positions agree with TRBD2. The CDR3 loop spans 14 amino acids. J was trimmed by 2 bases and V by 8 bases; bases with no gene match: 5. CDR3 nucleotide sequence: TGTGCCAGCCAGATAGCGGGGGGGGCCTACGAGCAGTACTTC. It specifies CASQIAGGAYEQYF.

This chain uses TRBV9 with TRBJ2-2, with D possibly TRBD1 on 6 matching bases. Germline lookup yields CDR1 SGDLS and CDR2 YYNGEE. The V end was cut by 4 bases, the J end by 4 bases, with 17 bases between. The CDR3 is made up of 16 amino acids. The CDR3 nucleotides are TGTGCCAGCAGCCGAGGGCTAGAAGGGGGCACCGGGGAGCTGTTTTTT. Its translation is CASSRGLEGGTGELFF.

The V gene is TRBV4-1, the J gene TRBJ2-7; D may be TRBD1 (5 bases). The germline V gene has CDR1 MGHRA and CDR2 YSYEKL. The V end lost 0 bases, the J end lost 2 bases, and 14 bases lay between the germline ends. This CDR3 is built from 16 residues. Here the CDR3 reads CASSQDSWGVPYEQYF. In DNA, the CDR3 is TGCGCCAGCAGCCAAGATTCATGGGGCGTCCCCTACGAGCAGTACTTC.

This clonotype appeared a few times. The chain couples TRBV6-5 to TRBJ1-2; D perhaps matches TRBD1 (6 bases). The CDR3 is 12 residues long. Looked up from germline, CDR1 is MNHEY and CDR2 is SVGAGI. V was clipped by 0 bases and J by 10 bases, with 9 bases between them. The CDR3 region is CASSYSGTLYTF. The CDR3 DNA reads as TGTGCCAGCAGTTACTCCGGGACACTCTACACCTTC.

This clonotype was observed a handful of times. The chain recombines TRBV29-1 with TRBJ2-2, with 12 bases identical to TRBD2. The V and J ends lost 2 bases and 1 base, in that order; junction bases with no gene match: 11. The germline gives CDR1 SQVTM, CDR2 ANQGSEA. The CDR3 extends over 19 amino acids. The CDR3 DNA reads TGCAGCGTTGAACCGACTAGCGGGAGAGAAATTGGGAACACCGGGGAGCTGTTTTTT. The encoded protein is CSVEPTSGREIGNTGELFF.

The V and J genes are TRBV15 and TRBJ2-1; the D call may be TRBD1 or TRBD2 (5 bases each). The V gene's germline CDR1 is LNHNV and CDR2 YYDKDF (reference sequence). The CDR3 runs to 15 residues. V lost 3 bases and J lost 3, with 12 bases in between. CDR3 sequence (DNA): TGTGCCACCAGCAGCCTCGGGGCCAGCTACAATGAGCAGTTCTTC. This translates into CATSSLGASYNEQFF.

At least ten counts were recorded for this clonotype. The chain joins TRBV9 to TRBJ2-3, with TRBD2 matching 11 bases. The CDR3 loop spans 15 amino acids. Trimming cost V 2 bases and J 5 bases; bases outside gene matches: 4. The germline CDR1 and CDR2 sequences are SGDLS and YYNGEE. CDR3 in amino acids: CASSVSGRAVDTQYF. The CDR3 DNA sequence: TGTGCCAGCAGCGTTAGCGGGAGGGCCGTAGATACGCAGTATTTT.

The CDR3 sequence is CASRGDSSPQYF. The CDR3 DNA follows: TGTGCCAGCAGGGGAGACTCCTCTCCGCAGTATTTT. The gene calls are TRBV6-2 or TRBV6-3 and TRBJ2-3, with D possibly TRBD2 on 5 matching bases. Trimming cost V 6 bases and J 10 bases, with 14 bases left between them. CDR1 is MNHEY and CDR2 is SVGEGT in the germline V gene. This CDR3 has 12 amino acids.

The rearrangement uses TRBV6-2 or TRBV6-3 and TRBJ2-1, with D perhaps matching TRBD1 or TRBD2 (5 bases each). This CDR3 comprises 15 residues. V lost 2 bases to trimming and J lost 3 bases, with 11 bases between them. CDR1 MNHEY and CDR2 SVGEGT come from the germline V gene. The CDR3 nucleotides read TGTGCCAGCAGTTACCGGGACGGGGTCTACAATGAGCAGTTCTTC. Translating gives CASSYRDGVYNEQFF.

The chain recombines TRBV15 with TRBJ1-4, with 10 bases identical to TRBD1. Germline CDR1 and CDR2: LNHNV and YYDKDF (reference sequence). J gave up 0 bases and V 5 bases, and 6 bases lay outside the gene matches. The CDR3 consists of 17 residues. The CDR3 sequence: CATSLKGTGATNEKLFF. In DNA form, the CDR3 reads TGTGCCACCAGCCTAAAGGGGACAGGGGCAACTAATGAAAAACTGTTTTTT. Variable domain in full (rest from reference TRBV15 and TRBJ1-4): DAMVIQNPRYQVTQFGKPVTLSCSQTLNHNVMYWYQQKSSQAPKLLFHYYDKDFNNEADTPDNFQSRRPNTSFCFLDIRSPGLGDTAMYLCATSLKGTGATNEKLFFGSGTQLSVL.

Ten or more counts support this clonotype. This CDR3 reads CASSPQGQGASSYEQYF. The CDR3, as DNA: TGTGCCAGCAGCCCCCAAGGACAGGGGGCTTCATCCTACGAGCAGTACTTC. This chain uses TRBV7-9 with TRBJ2-7; 11 nucleotides match TRBD1. V dropped 5 bases and J dropped 1; count of bases not matched to a gene: 10. There are 17 residues in the CDR3. Germline CDR1 is SEHNR and CDR2 is FQNEAQ (reference sequence).

This clonotype was found a few times. The genes are TRBV18 and TRBJ2-1; D ambiguous. The V gene lost 0 bases and the J gene lost 0 bases, with 9 bases spanning the gap. The CDR3 contains 16 residues. The germline gives CDR1 KGHSH, CDR2 LQKENI. CDR3 in DNA: TGTGCCAGCTCACCACCGACGCTGAGCTCCTACAATGAGCAGTTCTTC. Its translation is CASSPPTLSSYNEQFF.

The rearrangement joins TRBV27 to TRBJ2-7, with a possible D match to TRBD2 (5 bases). Trimming stripped 0 bases from V and 5 bases from J, with 11 bases between. Germline CDR1 reads MNHEY; CDR2 reads SMNVEV (reference sequence). The CDR3 runs to 14 residues. In nucleotides, the CDR3 is TGTGCCAGCAGTTTATCGGTATCGGGAAACGAGCAGTACTTC. Translated: CASSLSVSGNEQYF.

This clonotype showed up just a few times. V and J are TRBV30 and TRBJ2-5; no definite D call. Germline V gives CDR1 GTSNPN, CDR2 SVGIG (reference sequence). The V and J ends lost 4 bases and 5 bases respectively, with 14 bases between them. This CDR3 has 13 residues. The CDR3 reads CAWTGQARETQYF. CDR3 bases: TGTGCCTGGACCGGTCAGGCCAGGGAGACCCAGTACTTC. Filled out from reference TRBV30 and TRBJ2-5, the complete variable domain reads SQTIHQWPATLVQPVGSPLSLECTVEGTSNPNLYWYRQAAGRGLQLLFYSVGIGQISSEVPQNLSASRPQDRQFILSSKKLLLSDSGFYLCAWTGQARETQYFGPGTRLLVL.

This clonotype was counted once. The rearrangement joins TRBV20-1 to TRBJ2-1; 9 bases agree with TRBD2. V shed 8 bases and J 5 bases; nucleotides not matched to a gene: 13. The CDR3 length is 15 residues. Germline values: CDR1 DFQATT, CDR2 SNEGSKA (reference sequence). Here the CDR3 reads CSLRLGGRDHNEQFF. Written as DNA, the CDR3 is TGCAGTCTCAGGCTTGGCGGGAGGGATCACAATGAGCAGTTCTTC.

The chain uses TRBV6-2 or TRBV6-3 and TRBJ2-1; weak D call: TRBD1 (6 bases). Germline V gene data show CDR1 as MNHEY and CDR2 as SVGEGT. The CDR3 length is 13 residues. V was clipped by 2 bases and J by 9 bases, with 11 bases between them. CDR3 loop: CASSYDTGFEQFF. CDR3 coding DNA: TGTGCCAGCAGTTACGATACAGGGTTTGAGCAGTTCTTC.